Shown below are 28 T cell receptor beta chains from a single sample sequenced in a study of PD-L1 blockade in urothelial cancer. As to time point: pretreatment peripheral blood. Sequencing was performed with immunoSEQ multiplex PCR; in TCRdb, only in-frame clones are kept and a portion is missing. The sample carries more than 45,000 clones, about three quarters recorded once. The input for sequencing was PBMCs, taken around atezolizumab (anti-PD-L1) treatment. Source of these receptors: a man aged 65 to 85 with urothelial cancer.

This clone was found a few times. The chain carries TRBV6-1 and TRBJ2-3; D might be TRBD1 (7 bases). CDR1 and CDR2 from the germline V gene are MNHNS and SASEGT. The ends were cut back, 4 bases at V and 3 bases at J, with 20 bases in the middle. The CDR3 consists of 17 residues. The CDR3 sequence is CASSVTTGRGRTDTQYF. The CDR3 nucleotides are TGTGCCAGCAGTGTTACGACAGGGAGAGGGAGGACAGATACGCAGTATTTT.

The genes are TRBV5-1 and TRBJ2-3; maybe TRBD2 (6 bases). The CDR3 has 14 residues. V was cut by 6 bases and J by 0 bases, with 11 bases left in between. Germline V CDR1 and CDR2: SGHRS, YFSETQ. The CDR3 DNA follows: TGCGCCAGCAACCCGCGGGGAAGCACAGATACGCAGTATTTT. Encoded protein: CASNPRGSTDTQYF.

The chain links TRBV10-3 to TRBJ1-6, with 11 bases that match TRBD1. Germline V lookup: CDR1 ENHRY, CDR2 SYGVKD. The CDR3 is 14 amino acids. V was pared by 6 bases and J by 10 bases, with 5 bases of the junction left unmatched. The CDR3 protein is CAISLDRGQSPLHF. The CDR3 DNA follows: TGTGCCATCAGCTTGGACAGGGGGCAATCACCCCTCCACTTT.

The rearrangement joins TRBV14 to TRBJ2-4; 10 bases map to TRBD2. The CDR3 is made up of 16 amino acids. CDR1 and CDR2 from the germline V gene are SGHDN and FVKESK. J was trimmed by 12 bases and V by 1 base; bases with no gene match: 12. Written as DNA, the CDR3 is TGTGCCAGCAGCCAAGCTGGAGCGGGAGGGGGGGCGACTCAGTACTTC. This translates into CASSQAGAGGGATQYF.

This clone was seen just once. This chain links TRBV7-9 with TRBJ1-1; 8 positions match TRBD1. The CDR3 covers 14 residues. Looked up from germline, CDR1 is SEHNR and CDR2 is FQNEAQ (reference sequence). Germline trimming cut 4 bases from V and 3 bases from J; bases unmatched to any gene: 4. CDR3 residues: CASSSRQGYTEAFF. CDR3 nucleotide sequence: TGTGCCAGCAGCTCTAGACAGGGGTACACTGAAGCTTTCTTT.

The rearrangement links TRBV2 to TRBJ2-2; D is perhaps TRBD1 (6 bases). V was pared by 6 bases and J by 6 bases, with 14 bases between. The CDR3 is 14 residues long. Germline V gene lookup returns CDR1 SNHLY and CDR2 FYNNEI. Here the CDR3 DNA reads TGTGCCAGCAGACTAGTACAGGGTCCCGGGGAGCTGTTTTTT. It is translated as CASRLVQGPGELFF. Drawing the rest from reference TRBV2 and TRBJ2-2, the complete variable domain is EPEVTQTPSHQVTQMGQEVILRCVPISNHLYFYWYRQILGQKVEFLVSFYNNEISEKSEIFDDQFSVERPDGSNFTLKIRSTKLEDSAMYFCASRLVQGPGELFFGEGSRLTVL.

This clone was found once. The chain joins TRBV29-1 to TRBJ2-3, with TRBD2 matching 7 bases. The CDR3 has 12 amino acids. Germline assignment: CDR1 SQVTM and CDR2 ANQGSEA. The CDR3 is CTTGGITDTQYF. CDR3 nucleotides: TGCACGACCGGGGGGATCACAGATACGCAGTATTTT.

As regards this clone: One end of the junction does not line up with germline, which may come from a read error. The V gene is TRBV7-2, the J gene TRBJ1-6; 9 nucleotides agree with TRBD1. The CDR3 runs 12 residues. Germline-derived CDR1 and CDR2 are SGHTA and FQGNSA. The CDR3 here is CASSLVGQGLAF. CDR3 sequence (DNA): TGTGCCAGCAGCTTAGTGGGACAGGGTTTGGCCTTT.

The chain uses TRBV7-9 and TRBJ2-7; weak D call: TRBD2 (5 bases). The CDR3 extends over 14 amino acids. The V end was cut by 3 bases, the J end by 2 bases, with 11 bases between. CDR1 SEHNR and CDR2 FQNEAQ come from the germline V gene (reference sequence). The DNA for the CDR3 is TGTGCCAGCAGCTTCCGGGGAAAGGCCTACGAGCAGTACTTC. It is translated as CASSFRGKAYEQYF.

This sequence joins TRBV7-2 and TRBJ2-7; 8 bases map to TRBD1. With 5 bases clipped from V and 4 bases from J, the junction kept 10 bases outside the gene matches. Germline values: CDR1 SGHTA, CDR2 FQGNSA. The CDR3 length is 15 residues. The CDR3 DNA reads TGTGCCAGCAGCGTCCGGGTGACAGGGGCATACGAGCAGTACTTC. Translation: CASSVRVTGAYEQYF.

The V and J genes are TRBV11-3 and TRBJ2-1; 7 bases map to TRBD2. The CDR3 consists of 14 residues. CDR1 and CDR2 from the germline V gene are SGHNT and YENEEA. With 5 bases clipped from V and 9 bases from J, the junction kept 10 bases outside the gene matches. The CDR3 region is CASSEGRASVEQFF. The DNA for the CDR3 is TGTGCCAGCAGCGAAGGGAGGGCTAGCGTTGAGCAGTTCTTC.

This rearrangement joins TRBV9 to TRBJ1-1; TRBD1 matches 8 bases. The germline gives CDR1 SGDLS, CDR2 YYNGEE. The CDR3 covers 16 residues. The V segment lost 2 bases and the J segment 0 bases; nucleotides outside the gene matches: 6. The CDR3 loop is CASSVLQGALNTEAFF. DNA for the CDR3: TGTGCCAGCAGCGTTCTTCAGGGGGCGTTGAACACTGAAGCTTTCTTT.

This clone was detected only a few times. The DNA for the CDR3 is TGTGCCAGTAGTGCACACAGGGCAAGGAATCAGCCCCAGCATTTT. Translating gives CASSAHRARNQPQHF. The J gene is TRBJ1-5, the V gene TRBV19; possible D gene TRBD1, 6 bases. CDR3 length: 15 residues. Looked up from germline, CDR1 is LNHDA and CDR2 is SQIVND (reference sequence). V lost 5 bases and J lost 4, with 15 bases in between.

This chain uses TRBV6-1 with TRBJ1-2, with D perhaps matching TRBD1 (5 bases). CDR3 length equals 14 residues. Germline lookup yields CDR1 MNHNS and CDR2 SASEGT. Trimming stripped 3 bases from V and 4 bases from J, with 12 bases between. The CDR3 spells CASSEQGSSYGYTF. The CDR3 DNA is TGTGCCAGCAGTGAGCAGGGCAGCTCCTATGGCTACACCTTC.

This clone was seen only once. At one boundary the junction diverges from the germline segment, which might be a read error. The rearrangement uses TRBV6-4 and TRBJ2-7; perhaps TRBD1 as D (5 bases). Germline loops: CDR1 MRHNA, CDR2 SNTAGT. This CDR3 is built from 16 residues. For the CDR3, the DNA is TGTGCCAGCAGTTACTCGACAGCATCATCATCCTACGAGCAGTACTTC. Amino acid sequence: CASSYSTASSSYEQYF.

This chain connects TRBV5-4 to TRBJ1-2; D ambiguous. From germline, CDR1 is SGHNT and CDR2 YYREEE (reference sequence). V was cut by 2 bases and J by 4 bases, with 12 bases left in between. There are 14 residues in the CDR3. The CDR3 reads CASSFPPGAYGYTF. CDR3 DNA: TGTGCCAGCAGCTTCCCACCAGGCGCCTATGGCTACACCTTC.

The chain has TRBV18 and TRBJ1-2; 8 bases line up with TRBD1. The V gene's germline CDR1 is KGHSH and CDR2 LQKENI. The CDR3 has 16 residues. The junction had 7 bases not matched to a gene; V was cut back by 0 bases and J by 4 bases. In DNA form, the CDR3 reads TGTGCCAGCTCACCACCGGGGACAGGCCCAAGCTATGGCTACACCTTC. Its translation is CASSPPGTGPSYGYTF.

V is TRBV7-2 and J is TRBJ1-2; 8 nucleotides line up with TRBD1. Germline V CDR1 and CDR2: SGHTA, FQGNSA. The CDR3 is 14 amino acids. J was trimmed by 8 bases and V by 5 bases; bases with no gene match: 10. The CDR3 bases are TGTGCCAGCAGCCGTCCCGCCAGGGGGCTCGGCTACACCTTC. It is translated as CASSRPARGLGYTF.

The chain has TRBV5-1 and TRBJ1-1; TRBD1 is a possible D gene (5 bases). This CDR3 has 13 amino acids. Trimming stripped 0 bases from V and 5 bases from J, with 8 bases between. From germline, CDR1 is SGHRS and CDR2 YFSETQ. The chain's CDR3 is CASSLDGGTEAFF. DNA for the CDR3: TGCGCCAGCAGCTTGGATGGGGGGACTGAAGCTTTCTTT.

The rearrangement joins TRBV7-2 to TRBJ2-1; the D gene is possibly TRBD1 (7 bases). Germline CDR1 SGHTA, CDR2 FQGNSA. This CDR3 spans 13 amino acids. V was cut by 3 bases and J by 9 bases, with 12 bases left in between. The CDR3: CASSFDREAEQFF. CDR3 nucleotide sequence: TGTGCCAGCAGCTTCGACAGGGAGGCTGAGCAGTTCTTC.

The chain uses TRBV11-2 and TRBJ2-1; D unclear. The V end lost 3 bases, the J end lost 3 bases, and 9 bases lay between the germline ends. This CDR3 region has 14 residues. Germline CDR1 and CDR2: SGHAT and FQNNGV. The CDR3 loop reads CASSLSTYYNEQFF. In DNA, the CDR3 is TGTGCCAGCAGCTTGTCTACCTACTACAATGAGCAGTTCTTC.

This clone appeared a single time. Mismatch with germline at one junction end may stem from a read error. The CDR3 sequence is CASLPGTGNNEQFF. CDR3 sequence (DNA): TGTGCCAGCTTACCAGGGACAGGGAACAATGAGCAGTTCTTC. This chain connects TRBV18 to TRBJ2-1; the match to TRBD1 covers 9 bases. CDR3 size: 14 residues. Germline CDR1 KGHSH, CDR2 LQKENI.

V gene TRBV29-1 combines with J gene TRBJ2-7; possible D gene TRBD1, 5 bases. Germline values: CDR1 SQVTM, CDR2 ANQGSEA. Deletions cut 7 bases from V and 0 bases from J, with 7 bases between. This CDR3 spans 11 amino acids. This chain's CDR3 is CSAGNSYEQYF. CDR3 bases: TGCAGCGCAGGGAACTCCTACGAGCAGTACTTC.

The V call is TRBV7-2, the J call TRBJ1-2; 10 positions agree with TRBD1. The CDR3 runs 14 residues. Germline trimming cut 2 bases from V and 7 bases from J; bases unmatched to any gene: 4. Germline assignment: CDR1 SGHTA and CDR2 FQGNSA. The CDR3 loop is CASSLRQGAFGYTF. The CDR3 DNA sequence: TGTGCCAGCAGCTTAAGACAGGGGGCTTTTGGCTACACCTTC. Variable domain in full (rest from reference TRBV7-2 and TRBJ1-2): GAGVSQSPSNKVTEKGKDVELRCDPISGHTALYWYRQSLGQGLEFLIYFQGNSAPDKSGLPSDRFSAERTGGSVSTLTIQRTQQEDSAVYLCASSLRQGAFGYTFGSGTRLTVV.

The rearrangement uses TRBV7-9 and TRBJ2-7, with TRBD2 identical over 8 bases. Trimming at V came to 6 bases and at J to 6 bases, leaving 4 bases not matched to a gene. Germline CDR1 SEHNR, CDR2 FQNEAQ (reference sequence). The length of the CDR3 is 12 residues. This CDR3 reads CASSPAGGEQYF. The DNA of the CDR3 is TGTGCCAGCAGTCCTGCGGGGGGCGAGCAGTACTTC.

The V and J genes are TRBV6-5 and TRBJ2-7, with D possibly matching TRBD2 (5 bases). Per the germline V gene, CDR1 is MNHEY and CDR2 is SVGAGI. Trimming pared 7 bases from V and 2 bases from J, leaving 15 bases between. The CDR3 sequence is 14 residues long. The CDR3 protein is CASTTLIGAYEQYF. In nucleotides, the CDR3 is TGTGCCAGCACCACCCTGATCGGGGCCTACGAGCAGTACTTC.

J is TRBJ2-5 and V is TRBV7-2; 10 bases are shared with TRBD1. The V gene's germline CDR1 is SGHTA and CDR2 FQGNSA. V lost 5 bases, J lost 5 bases, and 5 bases stayed unmatched. The CDR3 has 14 amino acids. CDR3 coding DNA: TGTGCCAGCAGCCGACAGGGGGCAAGTGAGACCCAGTACTTC. The encoded protein is CASSRQGASETQYF.

V and J are TRBV4-1 and TRBJ2-7, with D maybe TRBD2 (6 bases). Germline-derived CDR1 and CDR2 are MGHRA and YSYEKL. CDR3 size: 15 residues. V lost 2 bases to trimming and J lost 2 bases, with 13 bases between them. CDR3 in amino acids: CASSQSGTGAYEQYF. Here the CDR3 DNA reads TGCGCCAGCAGCCAATCCGGGACTGGAGCCTACGAGCAGTACTTC.